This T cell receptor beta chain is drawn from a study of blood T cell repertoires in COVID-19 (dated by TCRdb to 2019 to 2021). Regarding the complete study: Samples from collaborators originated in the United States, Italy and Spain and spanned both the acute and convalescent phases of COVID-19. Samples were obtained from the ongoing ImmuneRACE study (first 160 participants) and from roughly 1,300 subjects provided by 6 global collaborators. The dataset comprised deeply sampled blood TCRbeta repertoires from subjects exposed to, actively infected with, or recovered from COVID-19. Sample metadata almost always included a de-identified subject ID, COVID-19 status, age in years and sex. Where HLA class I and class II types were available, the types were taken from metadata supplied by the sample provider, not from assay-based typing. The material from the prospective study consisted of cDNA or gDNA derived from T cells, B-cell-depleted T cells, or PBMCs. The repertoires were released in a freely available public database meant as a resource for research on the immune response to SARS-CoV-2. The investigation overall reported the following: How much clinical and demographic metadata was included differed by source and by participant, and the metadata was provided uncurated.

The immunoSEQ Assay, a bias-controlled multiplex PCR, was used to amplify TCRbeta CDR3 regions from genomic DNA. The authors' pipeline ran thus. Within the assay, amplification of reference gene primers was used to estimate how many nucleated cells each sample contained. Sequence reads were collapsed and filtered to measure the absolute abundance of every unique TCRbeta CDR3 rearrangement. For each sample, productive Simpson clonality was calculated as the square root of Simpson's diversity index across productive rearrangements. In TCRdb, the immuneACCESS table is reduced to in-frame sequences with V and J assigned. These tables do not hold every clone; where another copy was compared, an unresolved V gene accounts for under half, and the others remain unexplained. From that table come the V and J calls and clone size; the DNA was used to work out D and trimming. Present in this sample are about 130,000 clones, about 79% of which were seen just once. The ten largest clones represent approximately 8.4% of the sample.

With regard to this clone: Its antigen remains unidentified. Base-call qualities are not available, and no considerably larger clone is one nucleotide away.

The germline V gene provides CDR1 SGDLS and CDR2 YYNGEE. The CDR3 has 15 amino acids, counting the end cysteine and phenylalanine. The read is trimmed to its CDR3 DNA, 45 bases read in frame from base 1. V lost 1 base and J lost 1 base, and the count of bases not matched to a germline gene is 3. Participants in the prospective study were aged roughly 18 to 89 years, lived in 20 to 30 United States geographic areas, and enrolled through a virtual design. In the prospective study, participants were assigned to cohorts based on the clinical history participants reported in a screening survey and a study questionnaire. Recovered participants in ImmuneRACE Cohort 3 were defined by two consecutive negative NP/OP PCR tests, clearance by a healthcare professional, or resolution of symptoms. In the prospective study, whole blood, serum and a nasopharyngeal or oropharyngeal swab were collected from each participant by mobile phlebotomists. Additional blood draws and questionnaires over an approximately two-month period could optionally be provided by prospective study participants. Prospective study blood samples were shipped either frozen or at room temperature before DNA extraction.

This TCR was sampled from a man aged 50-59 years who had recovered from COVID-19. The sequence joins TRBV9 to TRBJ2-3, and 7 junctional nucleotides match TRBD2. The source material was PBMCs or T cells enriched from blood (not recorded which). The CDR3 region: CASSVSGVRTDTQYF. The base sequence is TGTGCCAGCAGCGTAAGCGGGGTCCGCACAGATACGCAGTATTTT. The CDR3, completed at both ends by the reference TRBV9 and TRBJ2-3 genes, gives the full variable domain DSGVTQTPKHLITATGQRVTLRCSPRSGDLSVYWYQQSLDQGLQFLIQYYNGEERAKGNILERFSAQQFPDLHSELNLSSLELGDSALYFCASSVSGVRTDTQYFGPGTRLTVL.